This T cell receptor (beta chain) was retrieved from a study of T cell responses to AZD1222 COVID-19 vaccine. Background on the study: It was second doses at about 4 or about 12 weeks that were pooled. Whole-study findings and limits: Distributed over spike, vaccine-associated CD4 TCRs predominated at 160-218 and 743-854.

Comments on this clone: Its antigen is still unknown.

Assay used: immunoSEQ multiplex PCR; TCRdb lists only in-frame clones, some missing. The data contain about 150,000 clones, about nine tenths of them singletons. This CDR3 comprises 14 residues. Germline CDR1 and CDR2: SGHRS and YFSETQ. Deletions cut 4 bases from V and 0 bases from J, with 11 bases between. The sequence derives from an adult in good health. The chain combines TRBV5-1 with TRBJ2-7; TRBD1 is a possible D gene (6 bases). The sequences come from peripheral blood, collected on day 0 of AZD1222 vaccination. CDR3 residues: CASSPGTSSYEQYF. The CDR3 DNA sequence: TGCGCCAGCAGCCCTGGGACAAGCTCCTACGAGCAGTACTTC.